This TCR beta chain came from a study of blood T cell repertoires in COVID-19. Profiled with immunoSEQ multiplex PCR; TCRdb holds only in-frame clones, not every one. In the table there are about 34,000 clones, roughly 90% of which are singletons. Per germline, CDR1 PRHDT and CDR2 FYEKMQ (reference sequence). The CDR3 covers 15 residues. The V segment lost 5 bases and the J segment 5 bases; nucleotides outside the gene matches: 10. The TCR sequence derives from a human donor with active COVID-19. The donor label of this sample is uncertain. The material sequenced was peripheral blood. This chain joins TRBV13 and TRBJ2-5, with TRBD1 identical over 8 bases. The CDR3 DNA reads TGTGCCAGCAGCACAAGGACAGGGTCACGGGAGACCCAGTACTTC. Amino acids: CASSTRTGSRETQYF.